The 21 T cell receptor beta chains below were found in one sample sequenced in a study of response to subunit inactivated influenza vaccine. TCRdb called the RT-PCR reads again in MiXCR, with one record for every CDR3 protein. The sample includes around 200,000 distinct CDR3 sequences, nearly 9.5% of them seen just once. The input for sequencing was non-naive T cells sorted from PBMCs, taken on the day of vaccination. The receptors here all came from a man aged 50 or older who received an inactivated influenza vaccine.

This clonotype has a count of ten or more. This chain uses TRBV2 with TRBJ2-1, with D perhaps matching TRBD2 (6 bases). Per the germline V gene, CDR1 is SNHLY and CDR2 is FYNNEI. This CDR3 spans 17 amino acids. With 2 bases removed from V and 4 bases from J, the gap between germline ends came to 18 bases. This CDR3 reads CASSEPPGVKIYNEQFF. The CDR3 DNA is TGTGCCAGCAGTGAACCCCCGGGGGTCAAGATATACAATGAGCAGTTCTTC.

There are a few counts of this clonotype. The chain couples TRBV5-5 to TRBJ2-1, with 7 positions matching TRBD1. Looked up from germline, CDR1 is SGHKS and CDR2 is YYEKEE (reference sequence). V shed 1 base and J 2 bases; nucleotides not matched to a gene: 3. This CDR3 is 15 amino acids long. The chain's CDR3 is CASSLFRGPYNEQFF. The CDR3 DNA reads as TGTGCCAGCAGCTTGTTTAGGGGGCCCTACAATGAGCAGTTCTTC. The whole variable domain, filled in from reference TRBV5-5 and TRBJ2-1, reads DAGVTQSPTHLIKTRGQQVTLRCSPISGHKSVSWYQQVLGQGPQFIFQYYEKEERGRGNFPDRFSARQFPNYSSELNVNALLLGDSALYLCASSLFRGPYNEQFFGPGTRLTVL.

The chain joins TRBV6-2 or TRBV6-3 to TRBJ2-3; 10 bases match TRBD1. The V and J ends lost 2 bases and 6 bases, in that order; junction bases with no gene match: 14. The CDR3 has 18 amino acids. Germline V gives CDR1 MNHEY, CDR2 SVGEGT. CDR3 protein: CASSYPSAETGGADTQYF. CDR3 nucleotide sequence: TGTGCCAGCAGTTACCCGTCGGCTGAGACAGGGGGCGCGGATACGCAGTATTTT.

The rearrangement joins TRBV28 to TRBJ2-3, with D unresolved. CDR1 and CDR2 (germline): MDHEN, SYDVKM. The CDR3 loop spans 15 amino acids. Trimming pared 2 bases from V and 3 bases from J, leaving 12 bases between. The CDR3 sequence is CASSLPLGATDTQYF. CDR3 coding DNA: TGTGCCAGCAGTTTACCGTTAGGCGCAACAGATACGCAGTATTTT.

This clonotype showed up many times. CDR3 region: CASRPQGAGEQFF. The CDR3 DNA is TGTGCCAGCAGGCCACAGGGGGCGGGTGAGCAGTTCTTC. This chain uses TRBV12-3 or TRBV12-4 with TRBJ2-1; 9 bases agree with TRBD1. Trimming removed 6 bases from V and 9 bases from J; junction bases left unmatched: 6. The CDR3 is made up of 13 amino acids.

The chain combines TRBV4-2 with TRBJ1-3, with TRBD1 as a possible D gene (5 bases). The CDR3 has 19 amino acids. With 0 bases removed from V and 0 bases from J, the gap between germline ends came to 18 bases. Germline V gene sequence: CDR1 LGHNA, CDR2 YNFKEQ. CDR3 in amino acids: CASSQERRGGISSGNTIYF. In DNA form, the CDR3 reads TGTGCCAGCAGCCAAGAGAGGCGGGGGGGGATTTCCTCTGGAAACACCATATATTTT.

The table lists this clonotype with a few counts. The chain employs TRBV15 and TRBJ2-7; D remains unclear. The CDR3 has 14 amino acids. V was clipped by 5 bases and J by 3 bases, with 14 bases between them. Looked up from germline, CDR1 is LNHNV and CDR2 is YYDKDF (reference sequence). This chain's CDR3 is CATSGNSNGYEQYF. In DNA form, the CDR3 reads TGTGCCACCAGCGGGAACTCCAATGGCTACGAGCAGTACTTC.

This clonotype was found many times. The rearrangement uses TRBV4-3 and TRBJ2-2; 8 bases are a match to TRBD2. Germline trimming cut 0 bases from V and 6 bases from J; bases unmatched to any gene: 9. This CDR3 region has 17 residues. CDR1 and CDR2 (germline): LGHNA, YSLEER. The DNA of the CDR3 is TGCGCCAGCAGCCAAGAAAAAGCGGGGGCGCTATCCGGGGAGCTGTTTTTT. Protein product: CASSQEKAGALSGELFF.

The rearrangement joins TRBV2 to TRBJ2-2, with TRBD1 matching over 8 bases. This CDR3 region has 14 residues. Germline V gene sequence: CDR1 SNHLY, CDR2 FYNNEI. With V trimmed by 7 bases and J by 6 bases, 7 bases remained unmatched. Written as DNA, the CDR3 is TGTGCCAGCATGGGGGACAGGTCGGCCGGGGAGCTGTTTTTT. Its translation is CASMGDRSAGELFF.

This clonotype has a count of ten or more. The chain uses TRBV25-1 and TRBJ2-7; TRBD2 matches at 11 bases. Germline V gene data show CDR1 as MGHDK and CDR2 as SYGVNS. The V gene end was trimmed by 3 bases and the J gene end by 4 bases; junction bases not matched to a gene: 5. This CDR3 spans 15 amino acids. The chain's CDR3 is CASSDLSGGGYEQYF. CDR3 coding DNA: TGTGCCAGCAGTGACCTTAGCGGGGGGGGGTACGAGCAGTACTTC.

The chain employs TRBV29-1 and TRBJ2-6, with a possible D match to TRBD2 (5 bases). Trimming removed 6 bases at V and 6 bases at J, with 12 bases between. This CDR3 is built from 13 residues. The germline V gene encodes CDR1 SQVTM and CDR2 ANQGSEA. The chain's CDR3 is CSVREALANVLTF. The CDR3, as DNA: TGCAGCGTGAGGGAAGCATTGGCCAACGTCCTGACTTTC.

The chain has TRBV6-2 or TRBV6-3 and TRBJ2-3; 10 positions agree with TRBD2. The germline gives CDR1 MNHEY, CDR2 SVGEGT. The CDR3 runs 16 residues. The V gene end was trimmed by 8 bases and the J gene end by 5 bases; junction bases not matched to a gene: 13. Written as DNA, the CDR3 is TGTGCCAGCTCCCAGCCCAGCGGGAGGGCCAGAGATACGCAGTATTTT. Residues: CASSQPSGRARDTQYF.

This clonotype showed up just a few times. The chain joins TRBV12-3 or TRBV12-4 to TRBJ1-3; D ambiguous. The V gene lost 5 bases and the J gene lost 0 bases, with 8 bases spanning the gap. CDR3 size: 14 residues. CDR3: CASSRSTSGNTIYF. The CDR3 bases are TGTGCCAGCAGTCGTTCCACCTCTGGAAACACCATATATTTT.

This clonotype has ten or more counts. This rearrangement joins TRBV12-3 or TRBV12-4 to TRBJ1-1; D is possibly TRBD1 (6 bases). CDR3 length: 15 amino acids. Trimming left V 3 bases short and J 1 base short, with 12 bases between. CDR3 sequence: CASSFVRTANTEAFF. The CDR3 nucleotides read TGTGCCAGCAGTTTTGTAAGGACAGCGAACACTGAAGCTTTCTTT.

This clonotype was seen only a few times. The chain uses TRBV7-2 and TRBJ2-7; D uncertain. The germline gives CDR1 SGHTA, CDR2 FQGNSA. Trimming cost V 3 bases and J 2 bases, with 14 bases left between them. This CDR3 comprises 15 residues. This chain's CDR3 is CASSLTGLDTYEQYF. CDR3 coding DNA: TGTGCCAGCAGCTTGACTGGGCTCGATACCTACGAGCAGTACTTC.

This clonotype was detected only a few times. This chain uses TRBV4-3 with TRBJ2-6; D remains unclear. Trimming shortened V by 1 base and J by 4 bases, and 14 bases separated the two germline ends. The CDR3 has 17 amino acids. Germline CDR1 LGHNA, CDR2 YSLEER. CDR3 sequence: CASSQAYLLRGANVLTF. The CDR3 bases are TGCGCCAGCAGCCAAGCATACTTATTAAGGGGGGCCAACGTCCTGACTTTC.

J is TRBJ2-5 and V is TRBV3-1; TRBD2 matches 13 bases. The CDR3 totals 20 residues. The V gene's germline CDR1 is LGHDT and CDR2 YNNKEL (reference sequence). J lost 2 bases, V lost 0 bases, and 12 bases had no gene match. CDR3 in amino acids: CASSQEEWTSGRGGQETQYF. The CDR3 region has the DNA TGTGCCAGCAGCCAAGAGGAGTGGACTAGCGGGAGAGGGGGGCAAGAGACCCAGTACTTC.

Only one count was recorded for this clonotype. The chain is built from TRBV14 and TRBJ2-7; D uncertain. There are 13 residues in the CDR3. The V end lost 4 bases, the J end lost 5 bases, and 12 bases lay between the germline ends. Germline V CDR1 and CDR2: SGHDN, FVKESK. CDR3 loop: CASSLMGGDEQYF. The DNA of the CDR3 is TGTGCCAGCAGCCTCATGGGCGGCGACGAGCAGTACTTC.

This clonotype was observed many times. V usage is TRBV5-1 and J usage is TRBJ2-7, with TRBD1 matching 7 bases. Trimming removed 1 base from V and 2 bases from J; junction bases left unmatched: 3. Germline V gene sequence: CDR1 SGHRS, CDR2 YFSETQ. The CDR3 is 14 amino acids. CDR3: CASSLRTGTYEQYF. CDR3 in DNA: TGCGCCAGCAGCTTGCGGACAGGAACCTACGAGCAGTACTTC.

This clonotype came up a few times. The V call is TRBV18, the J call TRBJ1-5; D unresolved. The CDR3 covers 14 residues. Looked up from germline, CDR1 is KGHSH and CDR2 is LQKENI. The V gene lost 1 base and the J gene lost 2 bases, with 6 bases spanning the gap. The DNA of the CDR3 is TGTGCCAGCTCACCACAAGTGGGCAATCAGCCCCAGCATTTT. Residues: CASSPQVGNQPQHF. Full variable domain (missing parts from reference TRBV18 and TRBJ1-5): NAGVMQNPRHLVRRRGQEARLRCSPMKGHSHVYWYRQLPEEGLKFMVYLQKENIIDESGMPKERFSAEFPKEGPSILRIQQVVRGDSAAYFCASSPQVGNQPQHFGDGTRLSIL.

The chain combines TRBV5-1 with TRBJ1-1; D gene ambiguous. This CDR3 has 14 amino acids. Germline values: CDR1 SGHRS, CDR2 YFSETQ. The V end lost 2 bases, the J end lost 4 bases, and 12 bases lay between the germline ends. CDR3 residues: CASSFGEPGTEAFF. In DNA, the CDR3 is TGCGCCAGCAGCTTCGGGGAACCGGGCACTGAAGCTTTCTTT.